These T cell receptor beta chains were read from a single sample in a study of siplizumab effects on memory and regulatory T cells. These receptors lack a known antigen. Libraries were prepared by immunoSEQ multiplex PCR; TCRdb keeps only in-frame clonotypes and omits some of them. This sample has about 4,500 clones, with roughly half found just once. Source material: CFSE-low (dividing) CD4+ T cells sorted from an allogeneic mixed lymphocyte reaction. Source of these receptors: a human donor in good health; the cells came from an allogeneic mixed lymphocyte reaction. Some clones in this sample may be carry-over from other donors' samples. The CDR3 runs from the conserved cysteine through the conserved F or W. The D gene is left open where the match is weak. For some rows the clone size is stated as once, few or many, or as a class when expanded; others skip it.

j_gene: TRBJ1-1
d_gene: .
v_gene: TRBV6-6
len: 14
abundance: .
CDR3aa: CASSYRGSGTEAFF
CDR3nt: TGTGCCAGCAGTTACAGGGGGTCGGGGACTGAAGCTTTCTTT

j_gene: TRBJ1-2
d_gene: .
v_gene: TRBV6-5
len: 14
abundance: .
CDR3aa: CASSLGRGIGGYTF
CDR3nt: TGTGCCAGCAGTTTGGGCAGGGGAATCGGTGGCTACACCTTC

j_gene: TRBJ2-2
d_gene: TRBD2
v_gene: TRBV6-1
len: 15
abundance: few
CDR3aa: CATRLAGAHTGELFF
CDR3nt: TGTGCCACCCGACTAGCGGGAGCGCACACCGGGGAGCTGTTTTTT

j_gene: TRBJ1-3
d_gene: .
v_gene: TRBV5-4
len: 15
abundance: .
CDR3aa: CASSFGGLSGNTIYF
CDR3nt: TGTGCCAGCAGCTTCGGGGGTCTCTCTGGAAACACCATATATTTT

j_gene: TRBJ2-5
d_gene: TRBD2
v_gene: TRBV5-4
len: 15
abundance: .
CDR3aa: CASSWTSGRGETQYF
CDR3nt: TGTGCCAGCAGCTGGACTAGCGGGAGGGGAGAGACCCAGTACTTC

j_gene: TRBJ1-5
d_gene: .
v_gene: TRBV19
len: 15
abundance: few
CDR3aa: CASSTPGDSNQPQHF
CDR3nt: TGTGCCAGTAGTACTCCAGGTGATAGCAATCAGCCCCAGCATTTT

j_gene: TRBJ1-5
d_gene: .
v_gene: TRBV18
len: 15
abundance: few
CDR3aa: CASSVYHGSNQPQHF
CDR3nt: TGTGCCAGCTCAGTCTATCACGGTAGCAATCAGCCCCAGCATTTT

j_gene: TRBJ2-7
d_gene: .
v_gene: TRBV19
len: 12
abundance: few
CDR3aa: CAVGPYFGEQYF
CDR3nt: TGTGCCGTGGGCCCTTACTTCGGCGAGCAGTACTTC

j_gene: TRBJ2-3
d_gene: .
v_gene: TRBV18
len: 13
abundance: .
CDR3aa: CASSPMISDTQYF
CDR3nt: TGTGCCAGCTCACCAATGATCTCGGATACGCAGTATTTT

j_gene: TRBJ2-5
d_gene: .
v_gene: TRBV27
len: 17
abundance: .
CDR3aa: CASRPHLTSPYQETQYF
CDR3nt: TGTGCCAGCAGGCCCCACCTAACTAGCCCGTACCAAGAGACCCAGTACTTC

j_gene: TRBJ1-2
d_gene: .
v_gene: TRBV5-4
len: 15
abundance: .
CDR3aa: CASSSAIMGGYGYTF
CDR3nt: TGTGCCAGCAGCTCCGCGATCATGGGGGGATATGGCTACACCTTC

j_gene: TRBJ1-1
d_gene: .
v_gene: TRBV5-1
len: 15
abundance: few
CDR3aa: CASSLYRDLNTEAFF
CDR3nt: TGCGCCAGCAGCTTGTATAGGGACCTGAACACTGAAGCTTTCTTT

j_gene: TRBJ2-1
d_gene: TRBD2
v_gene: TRBV18
len: 14
abundance: .
CDR3aa: CASSPQRGADEQFF
CDR3nt: TGTGCCAGCTCACCACAGCGGGGGGCCGATGAGCAGTTCTTC

j_gene: TRBJ1-4
d_gene: TRBD1
v_gene: TRBV10-3
len: 15
abundance: few
CDR3aa: CATKTGGVTNEKLFF
CDR3nt: TGTGCCACTAAAACAGGGGGAGTCACTAATGAAAAACTGTTTTTT

j_gene: TRBJ2-7
d_gene: TRBD2
v_gene: TRBV18
len: 17
abundance: .
CDR3aa: CASSVTPGLAGAYEQYF
CDR3nt: TGTGCCAGCTCAGTTACTCCGGGACTAGCGGGAGCCTACGAGCAGTACTTC

j_gene: TRBJ2-7
d_gene: .
v_gene: TRBV2
len: 13
abundance: medium-sized
CDR3aa: CASSVLQSYEQYF
CDR3nt: TGTGCCAGCAGTGTCTTACAGTCCTACGAGCAGTACTTC

j_gene: TRBJ1-1
d_gene: .
v_gene: TRBV5-1
len: 15
abundance: medium-sized
CDR3aa: CASSPIQGLSTEAFF
CDR3nt: TGCGCCAGCAGTCCCATCCAGGGGTTATCCACTGAAGCTTTCTTT

j_gene: TRBJ2-1
d_gene: .
v_gene: TRBV5-6
len: 15
abundance: .
CDR3aa: CASSFKSGAYNEQFF
CDR3nt: TGTGCCAGCAGCTTTAAATCAGGGGCATACAATGAGCAGTTCTTC

j_gene: TRBJ2-2
d_gene: TRBD2
v_gene: TRBV9
len: 15
abundance: .
CDR3aa: CASSVVSGSTGELFF
CDR3nt: TGTGCCAGCAGCGTAGTTAGCGGGAGTACCGGGGAGCTGTTTTTT

j_gene: TRBJ2-7
d_gene: .
v_gene: TRBV5-4
len: 15
abundance: .
CDR3aa: CASSLIGTQAGEQYF
CDR3nt: TGTGCCAGCAGCTTGATAGGGACCCAAGCTGGGGAGCAGTACTTC

j_gene: TRBJ1-2
d_gene: .
v_gene: TRBV21-1
len: 16
abundance: .
CDR3aa: CASSSPGQARNYGYTF
CDR3nt: TGTGCCAGCAGCAGCCCGGGACAGGCGAGAAACTATGGCTACACCTTC

j_gene: TRBJ2-5
d_gene: .
v_gene: TRBV5-4
len: 14
abundance: .
CDR3aa: CASSPRPNLETQYF
CDR3nt: TGTGCCAGCAGCCCCCGACCCAACTTGGAGACCCAGTACTTC

j_gene: TRBJ1-1
d_gene: TRBD1
v_gene: TRBV28
len: 15
abundance: .
CDR3aa: CASRATGPRNTEAFF
CDR3nt: TGTGCCAGCAGGGCGACAGGGCCAAGGAACACTGAAGCTTTCTTT

j_gene: TRBJ2-1
d_gene: .
v_gene: TRBV6-6
len: 13
abundance: .
CDR3aa: CASSYLAGNEQFF
CDR3nt: TGTGCCAGCAGTTACCTGGCGGGAAATGAGCAGTTCTTC

j_gene: TRBJ2-7
d_gene: .
v_gene: TRBV6-5
len: 11
abundance: .
CDR3aa: CASSSSFEQYF
CDR3nt: TGTGCCAGCAGTTCCTCTTTCGAGCAGTACTTC

j_gene: TRBJ1-1
d_gene: TRBD1
v_gene: TRBV7-6
len: 13
abundance: few
CDR3aa: CASSPLEGAEAFF
CDR3nt: TGTGCCAGCAGCCCCCTTGAGGGGGCCGAAGCTTTCTTT

j_gene: TRBJ2-5
d_gene: TRBD2
v_gene: TRBV5-6
len: 15
abundance: few
CDR3aa: CASKSSGGANSAQYF
CDR3nt: TGTGCCAGCAAATCTAGCGGGGGGGCCAATTCGGCCCAGTACTTC

j_gene: TRBJ2-3
d_gene: .
v_gene: TRBV19
len: 14
abundance: .
CDR3aa: CASSTGLGEDTQYF
CDR3nt: TGTGCCAGTAGTACAGGATTGGGTGAAGATACGCAGTATTTT

j_gene: TRBJ2-3
d_gene: .
v_gene: TRBV7-2
len: 13
abundance: .
CDR3aa: CASSLELVDTQYF
CDR3nt: TGTGCCAGCAGCTTAGAACTGGTGGATACGCAGTATTTT

j_gene: TRBJ1-5
d_gene: .
v_gene: TRBV6-5
len: 11
abundance: .
CDR3aa: CASNGNQPQHF
CDR3nt: TGTGCCAGCAACGGCAATCAGCCCCAGCATTTT

j_gene: TRBJ2-3
d_gene: .
v_gene: TRBV19
len: 15
abundance: .
CDR3aa: CASSIGGYFTDTQYF
CDR3nt: TGTGCCAGTAGTATTGGAGGATATTTCACAGATACGCAGTATTTT

j_gene: TRBJ2-1
d_gene: TRBD2
v_gene: TRBV19
len: 16
abundance: .
CDR3aa: CASSKWGPGGVNEQFF
CDR3nt: TGTGCCAGTAGTAAGTGGGGACCGGGAGGGGTTAATGAGCAGTTCTTC

j_gene: TRBJ1-6
d_gene: .
v_gene: TRBV2
len: 15
abundance: .
CDR3aa: CASSLQVSYNSPLHF
CDR3nt: TGTGCCAGCAGTTTACAGGTGTCCTATAATTCACCCCTCCACTTT

j_gene: TRBJ2-1
d_gene: TRBD2
v_gene: TRBV18
len: 16
abundance: few
CDR3aa: CASSPPIAGLYNEQFF
CDR3nt: TGTGCCAGCTCACCACCGATAGCGGGACTATACAATGAGCAGTTCTTC

j_gene: TRBJ2-7
d_gene: .
v_gene: TRBV11-2
len: 14
abundance: .
CDR3aa: CASSLDRLDSEQYF
CDR3nt: TGTGCCAGCAGCTTAGATCGGCTGGATTCCGAGCAGTACTTC

j_gene: TRBJ2-3
d_gene: TRBD1
v_gene: TRBV7-9
len: 16
abundance: .
CDR3aa: CASSHSIDRQGDTQYF
CDR3nt: TGTGCCAGCAGCCATTCAATAGATCGACAGGGGGATACGCAGTATTTT

j_gene: TRBJ2-7
d_gene: TRBD2
v_gene: TRBV28
len: 12
abundance: .
CDR3aa: CASTPSGYEQYF
CDR3nt: TGTGCCAGCACCCCTAGCGGCTACGAGCAGTACTTC

j_gene: TRBJ1-1
d_gene: .
v_gene: TRBV5-5
len: 15
abundance: few
CDR3aa: CASSFGGGVGTEAFF
CDR3nt: TGTGCCAGCAGCTTCGGTGGAGGGGTGGGCACTGAAGCTTTCTTT

j_gene: TRBJ2-1
d_gene: TRBD2
v_gene: TRBV18
len: 16
abundance: .
CDR3aa: CASLTRAGGDYNEQFF
CDR3nt: TGTGCCAGCCTTACGCGGGCGGGAGGCGATTACAATGAGCAGTTCTTC

j_gene: TRBJ2-1
d_gene: .
v_gene: TRBV7-9
len: 15
abundance: few
CDR3aa: CASSTSLGFYNEQFF
CDR3nt: TGTGCCAGCAGCACCTCACTGGGTTTCTACAATGAGCAGTTCTTC

j_gene: TRBJ2-5
d_gene: TRBD2
v_gene: TRBV4-2
len: 18
abundance: .
CDR3aa: CASTERLVAGGNQETQYF
CDR3nt: TGTGCCAGCACCGAAAGATTGGTAGCGGGAGGAAACCAAGAGACCCAGTACTTC

j_gene: TRBJ2-3
d_gene: TRBD2
v_gene: TRBV27
len: 16
abundance: .
CDR3aa: CASSLLGLVSADTQYF
CDR3nt: TGTGCCAGCAGTTTATTGGGACTAGTGAGCGCAGATACGCAGTATTTT